Shown below are 5 T cell receptor beta chains from a single sample sequenced in a study of T cells in localized non-small cell lung cancer. Libraries were prepared by immunoSEQ multiplex PCR; TCRdb keeps only in-frame clonotypes and omits some of them. The sample lists approximately 30,000 clones; 85% to 90% were seen once. The specimen was peripheral blood, collected before any cancer treatment. The origin of the receptors is a woman between 35 and 70 years old with stage I lung adenocarcinoma.

The genes are TRBV7-9 and TRBJ1-1; D is unresolved. Trimming removed 2 bases from V and 4 bases from J, with 14 bases in between. The germline gives CDR1 SEHNR, CDR2 FQNEAQ (reference sequence). CDR3 length: 15 residues. CDR3 region: CASSLWSSSSTEAFF. The CDR3 DNA follows: TGTGCCAGCAGCTTATGGAGCTCAAGCAGCACTGAAGCTTTCTTT.

The chain recombines TRBV5-1 with TRBJ2-5; TRBD1 might be the D (8 bases). Looked up from germline, CDR1 is SGHRS and CDR2 is YFSETQ. V lost 0 bases and J lost 3, with 15 bases in between. The CDR3 is 16 amino acids. Here the CDR3 DNA reads TGCGCCAGCAGCTTGGTACCAACAGGGGGGGAAGAGACCCAGTACTTC. Translated, it gives CASSLVPTGGEETQYF.

V and J are TRBV18 and TRBJ2-7, with 9 nucleotides matching TRBD1. CDR3 length: 16 residues. V shed 1 base, J shed 6 bases, and the junction held 10 bases outside the gene matches. Germline V gene sequence: CDR1 KGHSH, CDR2 LQKENI. CDR3 DNA: TGTGCCAGCTCACCACTAAACGCCCCGGACAGGGGCGAGCAGTACTTC. The encoded protein is CASSPLNAPDRGEQYF.

The chain links TRBV4-1 to TRBJ1-5, with D unresolved. CDR3 size: 17 residues. The germline V gene has CDR1 MGHRA and CDR2 YSYEKL. V gave up 0 bases and J gave up 6 bases, with 18 bases separating them. This chain's CDR3 is CASSQDIETQAVQPQHF. CDR3 nucleotide sequence: TGCGCCAGCAGCCAAGATATCGAGACTCAGGCGGTTCAGCCCCAGCATTTT.

V is TRBV4-3 and J is TRBJ2-2, with D possibly being TRBD1 (6 bases). This CDR3 is 16 amino acids long. Germline lookup yields CDR1 LGHNA and CDR2 YSLEER. V was shortened by 6 bases and J by 4 bases, with 18 bases between the two germline ends. CDR3 region: CASSLSGTLGTGELFF. In DNA form, the CDR3 reads TGCGCCAGCAGTCTTTCCGGGACATTGGGCACCGGGGAGCTGTTTTTT.